The 23 T cell receptor beta chains listed next were all sequenced from one sample in a study of OX40 agonist ivuxolimab in advanced cancers. Only in-frame clones appear in the TCRdb table, and some are missing; sequencing was by immunoSEQ multiplex PCR. The data hold around 88,000 clones, with 92% observed a single time. Sample: CD4+ or CD8+ T cells sorted from blood, taken in a trial of the OX40 agonist ivuxolimab. All receptors derive from an adult with an advanced solid tumor such as melanoma, head and neck, liver or kidney cancer.

The chain combines TRBV4-1 with TRBJ2-5; D might be TRBD2 (5 bases). The ends were cut back, 0 bases at V and 4 bases at J, with 18 bases in the middle. Germline loops: CDR1 MGHRA, CDR2 YSYEKL. The CDR3 runs 17 residues. For the CDR3, the DNA is TGCGCCAGCAGCCAAGATCGGGGTTCTTACCGGGGAGAGACCCAGTACTTC. Translated, it gives CASSQDRGSYRGETQYF.

The CDR3 protein is CASSQFQAVSREGEQYF. The CDR3 DNA follows: TGTGCCAGCAGCCAATTTCAGGCAGTCTCCAGAGAGGGCGAGCAGTACTTC. The chain has TRBV16 and TRBJ2-5; possible D gene TRBD2, 5 bases. The J call is in doubt because the DNA end fits TRBJ2-7 better. The germline CDR1 and CDR2 sequences are KGHSY and FQNENV. This CDR3 has 17 residues.

The chain uses TRBV30 and TRBJ2-2; 9 bases align to TRBD2. V trimming: 3 bases; J trimming: 5 bases; junction bases outside the gene matches: 7. In germline, CDR1 is GTSNPN, CDR2 SVGIG (reference sequence). The CDR3 loop spans 15 amino acids. Here the CDR3 DNA reads TGTGCCTGGAGAAAGCGGGGGGTAGTTACCGGGGAGCTGTTTTTT. Translation: CAWRKRGVVTGELFF. Looking up the rest from reference TRBV30 and TRBJ2-2 gives the full variable domain: SQTIHQWPATLVQPVGSPLSLECTVEGTSNPNLYWYRQAAGRGLQLLFYSVGIGQISSEVPQNLSASRPQDRQFILSSKKLLLSDSGFYLCAWRKRGVVTGELFFGEGSRLTVL.

The chain has TRBV7-3 and TRBJ1-2, with D unresolved. Germline values: CDR1 SGHTA, CDR2 FQGTGA. This CDR3 is built from 13 residues. V lost 5 bases to trimming and J lost 4 bases, with 11 bases between them. CDR3 loop: CASSQADGYGYTF. For the CDR3, the DNA is TGTGCCAGCAGCCAAGCCGACGGCTATGGCTACACCTTC.

V gene TRBV6-5 combines with J gene TRBJ2-3; 7 bases are a match to TRBD1. V lost 4 bases and J lost 2; bases outside the gene matches: 6. Per the germline V gene, CDR1 is MNHEY and CDR2 is SVGAGI. The CDR3 is 15 residues long. CDR3 nucleotides: TGTGCCAGCAGTTCGGGGACAGCGAACACAGATACGCAGTATTTT. Encoded protein: CASSSGTANTDTQYF.

This chain links TRBV4-2 with TRBJ2-3; no reliable D call. Per the germline V gene, CDR1 is LGHNA and CDR2 is YNFKEQ. The CDR3 has 14 residues. V was pared by 0 bases and J by 9 bases, with 13 bases between. CDR3 DNA: TGTGCCAGCAGCCAAGAGCTATCCCCCGCGACGCAGTATTTT. Its protein product is CASSQELSPATQYF.

The rearrangement links TRBV30 to TRBJ2-2; no clear D. Germline CDR1 and CDR2: GTSNPN and SVGIG (reference sequence). V was clipped by 3 bases and J by 0 bases, with 8 bases between them. The CDR3 is 14 residues long. The CDR3 sequence: CAWRTLTNTGELFF. The CDR3 DNA reads TGTGCCTGGAGGACCCTAACGAACACCGGGGAGCTGTTTTTT.

The chain has TRBV29-1 and TRBJ2-1, with TRBD2 matching over 9 bases. CDR1 is SQVTM, CDR2 ANQGSEA, per germline. The CDR3 is made up of 13 amino acids. V was pared by 4 bases and J by 4 bases, with 2 bases of the junction left unmatched. CDR3 sequence reads: CSVGLAGYNEQFF. CDR3 nucleotides: TGCAGCGTTGGGCTAGCGGGATACAATGAGCAGTTCTTC.

V and J are TRBV30 and TRBJ1-1; D remains unclear. From germline, CDR1 is GTSNPN and CDR2 SVGIG (reference sequence). This CDR3 region has 13 residues. Between the trimmed V and J ends, which lost 0 bases and 3 bases, there was a span of 8 bases. This chain's CDR3 is CAWSVVRYTEAFF. CDR3 nucleotides: TGTGCCTGGAGTGTGGTCCGCTACACTGAAGCTTTCTTT. Filled out from reference TRBV30 and TRBJ1-1, the complete variable domain reads SQTIHQWPATLVQPVGSPLSLECTVEGTSNPNLYWYRQAAGRGLQLLFYSVGIGQISSEVPQNLSASRPQDRQFILSSKKLLLSDSGFYLCAWSVVRYTEAFFGQGTRLTVV.

This clone was seen only once. This chain connects TRBV30 to TRBJ2-5, with D possibly TRBD2 on 6 matching bases. V dropped 4 bases and J dropped 5 bases, with 17 bases sitting between them. There are 14 residues in the CDR3. Germline V lookup: CDR1 GTSNPN, CDR2 SVGIG (reference sequence). The CDR3 DNA follows: TGTGCCTGGAACGAGGGACTTTTGGGGGAGACCCAGTACTTC. It yields the protein CAWNEGLLGETQYF.

The V and J genes are TRBV11-3 and TRBJ2-3, with D tentatively TRBD1 (6 bases). The V and J ends lost 5 bases and 5 bases respectively, with 14 bases between them. The germline gives CDR1 SGHNT, CDR2 YENEEA. CDR3 length: 14 amino acids. CDR3 in amino acids: CASSVDSGQDTQYF. The CDR3 DNA follows: TGTGCCAGCAGCGTGGACAGCGGACAAGATACGCAGTATTTT.

The chain joins TRBV18 to TRBJ2-4, with a tentative D call TRBD1 (7 bases). CDR1 is KGHSH, CDR2 LQKENI, per germline. CDR3 length: 14 residues. Trimming removed 3 bases from V and 3 bases from J, with 9 bases in between. The CDR3 loop reads CASSPRDSKNIQYF. As DNA, the CDR3 is TGTGCCAGCTCACCGCGGGACAGCAAAAACATTCAGTACTTC.

The chain joins TRBV2 to TRBJ2-1; TRBD2 matches 13 bases. CDR3 length: 14 residues. V was clipped by 10 bases and J by 7 bases; unmatched bases: 7. Looked up from germline, CDR1 is SNHLY and CDR2 is FYNNEI. The CDR3 DNA is TGTGCCAAACGACTAGCGGGGGGTGGGAATGAGCAGTTCTTC. Amino acids: CAKRLAGGGNEQFF. The variable domain in full, with the rest retrieved from reference TRBV2 and TRBJ2-1, is EPEVTQTPSHQVTQMGQEVILRCVPISNHLYFYWYRQILGQKVEFLVSFYNNEISEKSEIFDDQFSVERPDGSNFTLKIRSTKLEDSAMYFCAKRLAGGGNEQFFGPGTRLTVL.

The genes are TRBV5-1 and TRBJ2-3; tentatively, D is TRBD1 (5 bases). V dropped 3 bases and J dropped 0 bases, with 17 bases sitting between them. CDR1 SGHRS and CDR2 YFSETQ come from the germline V gene. CDR3 size: 17 residues. CDR3 residues: CASSWALDTSSTDTQYF. The CDR3 DNA is TGCGCCAGCAGCTGGGCCTTGGACACCTCTAGCACAGATACGCAGTATTTT.

The rearrangement joins TRBV2 to TRBJ1-6; 7 bases are a match to TRBD1. The V and J ends lost 6 bases and 4 bases, in that order; junction bases with no gene match: 3. The CDR3 runs 14 residues. Per germline, CDR1 SNHLY and CDR2 FYNNEI. The CDR3 DNA sequence: TGTGCCAGCAGGAGGGACAGTTATAATTCACCCCTCCACTTT. Amino acids: CASRRDSYNSPLHF.

The chain has TRBV6-1 and TRBJ1-2, with D possibly matching TRBD1 (5 bases). Trimming pared 5 bases from V and 5 bases from J, leaving 9 bases between. The CDR3 loop spans 12 amino acids. Germline V gene lookup returns CDR1 MNHNS and CDR2 SASEGT. The CDR3 DNA is TGTGCCAGCAGTCAGGGCGAATATGGCTACACCTTC. Its translation: CASSQGEYGYTF.

The J gene is TRBJ1-5, the V gene TRBV15, with D possibly matching TRBD1 (6 bases). The CDR3 covers 16 residues. V lost 0 bases and J 5 bases, leaving 14 bases between the germline ends. CDR1 is LNHNV, CDR2 YYDKDF, per germline (reference sequence). CDR3 loop: CATSRDMGGGYQPQHF. CDR3 bases: TGTGCCACCAGCAGAGATATGGGGGGCGGGTATCAGCCCCAGCATTTT.

The chain is built from TRBV4-1 and TRBJ2-7, with 9 positions matching TRBD1. The CDR3 spans 14 residues. The germline CDR1 and CDR2 sequences are MGHRA and YSYEKL. J gave up 4 bases and V 5 bases, and 6 bases lay outside the gene matches. CDR3 loop: CASSGGQGNYEQYF. The CDR3 DNA sequence: TGCGCCAGCAGCGGGGGACAGGGTAATTACGAGCAGTACTTC.

This chain links TRBV7-3 with TRBJ1-6; D is unclear. V lost 5 bases and J lost 3, with 11 bases in between. Per germline, CDR1 SGHTA and CDR2 FQGTGA. The length of the CDR3 is 15 residues. The CDR3 nucleotides read TGTGCCAGCAGCCTCACTGGGGTCTATAATTCACCCCTCCACTTT. Protein sequence: CASSLTGVYNSPLHF. Full variable domain (remainder filled in from reference TRBV7-3 and TRBJ1-6): GAGVSQTPSNKVTEKGKYVELRCDPISGHTALYWYRQSLGQGPEFLIYFQGTGAADDSGLPNDRFFAVRPEGSVSTLKIQRTERGDSAVYLCASSLTGVYNSPLHFGNGTRLTVT.

The chain uses TRBV9 and TRBJ2-3, with D perhaps TRBD2 (5 bases). In germline, CDR1 is SGDLS, CDR2 YYNGEE. V was pared by 2 bases and J by 1 base, with 5 bases between. The CDR3 runs to 13 residues. The CDR3 DNA follows: TGTGCCAGCAGCGTTAGCGGCACAGATACGCAGTATTTT. Amino acids: CASSVSGTDTQYF.

The chain uses TRBV11-2 and TRBJ1-2, with a tentative D call TRBD1 (6 bases). V lost 3 bases and J 7 bases, leaving 12 bases between the germline ends. Germline V CDR1 and CDR2: SGHAT, FQNNGV. CDR3 length equals 13 residues. The CDR3 sequence is CASSFNRDSGYTF. The CDR3 DNA sequence: TGTGCCAGCAGCTTTAACAGGGATTCTGGCTACACCTTC.

The gene calls are TRBV4-1 and TRBJ1-1; D is uncertain. The V gene's germline CDR1 is MGHRA and CDR2 YSYEKL. The CDR3 sequence is 15 residues long. Trimming left V 6 bases short and J 2 bases short, with 16 bases between. The CDR3 DNA sequence: TGCGCCAGCAGTCACGACTTGGCCCCAAACACTGAAGCTTTCTTT. This gives the protein CASSHDLAPNTEAFF.

The chain couples TRBV6-5 to TRBJ1-3; a possible D gene is TRBD1 (5 bases). Germline CDR1 is MNHEY and CDR2 is SVGAGI. The length of the CDR3 is 14 residues. V dropped 2 bases and J dropped 4 bases, with 9 bases sitting between them. CDR3: CASSYGAAGNTIYF. DNA for the CDR3: TGTGCCAGCAGTTACGGGGCAGCCGGAAACACCATATATTTT.